The present T cell receptor beta chain was sequenced within a study of T-cell memory formation after mild COVID-19. Study context: TCR clusters were largely donor specific.

One entry per CDR3 protein results from TCRdb running MiXCR on the 5' RACE reads. Among more than 400,000 distinct CDR3 sequences listed, 18% were seen once. The germline CDR1 and CDR2 sequences are MDHEN and SYDVKM. The CDR3 runs to 17 residues. Unmatched junction bases numbered 8, after V lost 5 bases and J lost 0 bases. Sequenced input: PBMCs or a T cell subset sorted from them (not recorded which). The sequence came from an adult woman who had mild COVID-19 (a few samples of this study predate the infection). Cell type and time point are not known. The chain uses TRBV28 and TRBJ2-3; 10 bases align to TRBD2. The CDR3 region is CASSPLETSGSTDTQYF. The CDR3 nucleotides read TGTGCCAGCAGTCCCCTAGAGACTAGCGGGAGCACAGATACGCAGTATTTT.